The present TCR beta chain was sequenced within a study of cytomegalovirus exposure and HLA in healthy donors. Study outcomes and limitations: Across donors, presence/absence analyses took sequencing depth to be roughly uniform.

This clone came up a few times. The antigen is not known. 13 Jbeta primers and 60 Vbeta primers were used for the PCR. The assay was immunoSEQ multiplex PCR, and TCRdb's table has in-frame clones only and misses some. The repertoire holds about 140,000 clones, with around 85% as singletons. Germline CDR1 reads SGDLS; CDR2 reads YYNGEE. V was trimmed by 3 bases and J by 3 bases, leaving 16 bases between them. The CDR3 length is 15 residues. The V call is TRBV9, the J call TRBJ2-7; a possible D gene is TRBD1 (6 bases). Sequenced: PBMCs. The sequence derives from a man in his forties or fifties in good health and CMV-seropositive. The CDR3 DNA reads as TGTGCCAGCAGCGCCTTCTGGACAGCGGACTACGAGCAGTACTTC. This sequence encodes CASSAFWTADYEQYF.